The 12 T cell receptor beta chains below come from one sample, sequenced in a study of beta chain features in type 1 diabetes. Antigen specificity for these receptors is unknown. Findings of the study overall: Shortening that was moderate but significant affected the TCRB CDR3s of Type 1 diabetes patients in all four CD4+ subsets.

Expressed TCRB transcripts were sequenced because the isolated RNA had all been reverse transcribed beforehand. The assay was immunoSEQ multiplex PCR, and TCRdb's table has in-frame clones only and misses some. This repertoire shows 300,000 to 400,000 clones, approximately 13% found once; its top ten account for 0.013% to 0.015%. The sequenced sample consisted of naive CD4+ T cells from blood. The receptors were gathered from a woman younger than 30 with type 1 diabetes.

The chain carries TRBV23-1 and TRBJ2-7, with TRBD2 matching 10 bases. TRBV23-1 is annotated as an ORF whose role is uncertain. The CDR3 contains 21 residues. Trimming cost V 4 bases and J 4 bases; bases outside gene matches: 25. In DNA form, the CDR3 reads TGCGCCAGCAGTCTAGTCGACGGGACTAGCGTCCTCTTCGGGATTTTGTACGAGCAGTACTTC. It encodes CASSLVDGTSVLFGILYEQYF.

This clone was seen a handful of times. V usage is TRBV18 and J usage is TRBJ2-7; TRBD2 matches 9 bases. Per germline, CDR1 KGHSH and CDR2 LQKENI. The trim removed 4 bases at V and 6 bases at J, leaving 4 bases unmatched. There are 13 residues in the CDR3. The CDR3: CASSLSGSGEQYV. The CDR3 bases are TGTGCCAGCTCACTTAGCGGGAGCGGCGAGCAGTACGTC.

The V and J genes are TRBV18 and TRBJ2-1, with 13 bases matching TRBD2. The trim removed 3 bases at V and 6 bases at J, leaving 2 bases unmatched. The CDR3 covers 15 residues. Looked up from germline, CDR1 is KGHSH and CDR2 is LQKENI. This chain's CDR3 is CASSPTSGRVNEQFF. The CDR3 DNA reads TGTGCCAGCTCACCCACTAGCGGGAGGGTCAATGAGCAGTTCTTC.

This clone has more than one count but fewer than ten. This chain connects TRBV7-6 to TRBJ2-1; D uncertain. CDR1 and CDR2 (germline): SGHVS, FNYEAQ. This CDR3 comprises 14 residues. V lost 4 bases, J lost 8 bases, and 15 bases lay in between. The CDR3 DNA reads TGTGCCAGCAGCTATTTCTCGAACTCCGATGAGCAGTTCTTC. Its protein product is CASSYFSNSDEQFF.

This clone has just a few counts. This chain joins TRBV19 and TRBJ2-3; 10 bases match TRBD2. The V segment lost 7 bases and the J segment 3 bases; nucleotides outside the gene matches: 10. CDR1 LNHDA and CDR2 SQIVND come from the germline V gene (reference sequence). The CDR3 runs 16 residues. Here the CDR3 reads CASMSSAGGPTDTQYF. As DNA, the CDR3 is TGTGCCAGTATGTCGTCAGCGGGAGGGCCGACAGATACGCAGTATTTT.

The chain is built from TRBV18 and TRBJ1-5; 8 nucleotides line up with TRBD1. The germline V gene has CDR1 KGHSH and CDR2 LQKENI. CDR3 length: 16 residues. The junction had 9 bases not matched to a gene; V was cut back by 2 bases and J by 6 bases. CDR3 sequence (DNA): TGTGCCAGCTCACCAGTCATGCGACAGGGGTTTCAGCCCCAGCATTTT. Translation: CASSPVMRQGFQPQHF.

This clone was counted only a few times. This chain connects TRBV7-9 to TRBJ1-5; weak D call: TRBD1 (6 bases). CDR3 size: 14 residues. V was shortened by 6 bases and J by 1 base, with 10 bases between the two germline ends. The germline V gene has CDR1 SEHNR and CDR2 FQNEAQ (reference sequence). CDR3 DNA: TGTGCCAGCAGTCAGGACAGAAGCAATCAGCCCCAGCATTTT. This codes for CASSQDRSNQPQHF.

This clone was seen more than once but under ten times. The genes are TRBV19 and TRBJ2-3, with D tentatively TRBD2 (5 bases). The CDR3 runs to 14 residues. V gave up 1 base and J gave up 2 bases, with 7 bases separating them. Germline V gene lookup returns CDR1 LNHDA and CDR2 SQIVND (reference sequence). The CDR3 sequence is CASSIGADTDTQYF. CDR3 bases: TGTGCCAGTAGTATAGGAGCGGACACAGATACGCAGTATTTT.

This chain joins TRBV7-9 and TRBJ2-5; 8 bases are a match to TRBD1. Germline V gives CDR1 SEHNR, CDR2 FQNEAQ (reference sequence). Trimming at V came to 2 bases and at J to 5 bases, leaving 1 base not matched to a gene. The CDR3 totals 13 residues. The CDR3 DNA reads TGTGCCAGCAGCTTACAGGGGGCGGAGACCCAGTACTTC. Amino acids: CASSLQGAETQYF.

This chain joins TRBV28 and TRBJ2-5; 8 nucleotides align to TRBD2. Germline trimming cut 1 base from V and 0 bases from J; bases unmatched to any gene: 7. Germline lookup yields CDR1 MDHEN and CDR2 SYDVKM. This CDR3 is built from 17 residues. In DNA form, the CDR3 reads TGTGCCAGCAGTTTATCGGCTAGCGGGCCGTACCAAGAGACCCAGTACTTC. It translates to CASSLSASGPYQETQYF.

This clone was seen more than once but under ten times. This rearrangement joins TRBV9 to TRBJ1-4, with a weak D call TRBD1 (6 bases). Trimming took 1 base from V and 4 from J, leaving 11 bases between them. Germline CDR1 is SGDLS and CDR2 is YYNGEE. The CDR3 extends over 15 amino acids. The CDR3 region is CASSVSTGVNEKLFF. In nucleotides, the CDR3 is TGTGCCAGCAGCGTATCGACAGGCGTTAATGAAAAACTGTTTTTT.

Here the CDR3 reads CASSSGQGYNEQFF. The CDR3 DNA reads TGTGCCAGCAGCTCCGGACAGGGTTACAATGAGCAGTTCTTC. The chain has TRBV5-4 and TRBJ2-1, with 8 bases aligning to TRBD1. CDR3 length equals 14 residues. Germline loops: CDR1 SGHNT, CDR2 YYREEE (reference sequence). The V gene end was trimmed by 3 bases and the J gene end by 4 bases; junction bases not matched to a gene: 3. Looking up the rest from reference TRBV5-4 and TRBJ2-1 gives the full variable domain: ETGVTQSPTHLIKTRGQQVTLRCSSQSGHNTVSWYQQALGQGPQFIFQYYREEENGRGNFPPRFSGLQFPNYSSELNVNALELDDSALYLCASSSGQGYNEQFFGPGTRLTVL.